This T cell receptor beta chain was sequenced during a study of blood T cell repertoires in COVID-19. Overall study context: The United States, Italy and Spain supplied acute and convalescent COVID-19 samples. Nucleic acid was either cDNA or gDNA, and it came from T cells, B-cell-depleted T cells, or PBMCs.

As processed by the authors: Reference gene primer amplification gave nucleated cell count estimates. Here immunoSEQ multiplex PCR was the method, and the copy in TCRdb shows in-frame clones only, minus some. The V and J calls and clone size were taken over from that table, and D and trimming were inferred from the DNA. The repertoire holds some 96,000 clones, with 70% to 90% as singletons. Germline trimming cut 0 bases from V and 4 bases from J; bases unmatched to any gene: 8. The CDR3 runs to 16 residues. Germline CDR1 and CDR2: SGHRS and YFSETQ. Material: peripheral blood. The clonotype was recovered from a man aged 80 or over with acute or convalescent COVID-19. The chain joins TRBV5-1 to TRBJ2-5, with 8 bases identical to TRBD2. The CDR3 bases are TGCGCCAGCAGCTTGGGCCCAGCGGGAGAGAGAGAGACCCAGTACTTC. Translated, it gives CASSLGPAGERETQYF.